This record concerns one T cell receptor beta chain sequence. Its antigen is not identified. The data originate from a study of cytomegalovirus exposure and HLA in healthy donors. Researchers ran the PCR with 60 Vbeta and 13 Jbeta primers. Generated by immunoSEQ multiplex PCR, the TCRdb table keeps only in-frame clones and is missing some. The profile shows around 200,000 clones, 80% to 85% of them singletons. Study-wide points: Rarity marked most TCR sequences, yet some public TCRs occurred in many donors.

With V trimmed by 6 bases and J by 3 bases, 8 bases remained unmatched. The V gene's germline CDR1 is SGHTA and CDR2 FQGTGA. The CDR3 contains 15 residues. The sample taken for sequencing was PBMCs. This sequence was found in a man aged 45-65 years in good health and CMV-seronegative. The chain recombines TRBV7-3 with TRBJ2-4, with 7 positions matching TRBD1. Here the CDR3 DNA reads TGTGCCAGCAGTTACACAGGGGACGGCAAAAACATTCAGTACTTC. This translates into CASSYTGDGKNIQYF.